The 30 T cell receptor beta chains below were found in one sample sequenced in a study of beta chain features in type 1 diabetes. Every isolated RNA sample was fully reverse transcribed, so sequencing captured expressed TCRB transcripts. Assay used: immunoSEQ multiplex PCR; TCRdb lists only in-frame clones, some missing. The sample contains around 250,000 clones, roughly 15% of which appear only once. Specimen: naive CD4+ T cells from blood. These receptors were taken from a woman between 35 and 50 years old in good health.

The genes are TRBV11-2 and TRBJ2-7, with 8 positions matching TRBD1. CDR1 and CDR2 (germline): SGHAT, FQNNGV. Losses at the gene ends were 5 bases for V and 3 bases for J; bases not matched to a gene: 12. This CDR3 contains 16 residues. The CDR3 DNA reads as TGTGCCAGCAGCCCCAGACCCCAGGGGGCCATCTACGAGCAGTACTTC. Translating gives CASSPRPQGAIYEQYF.

This chain connects TRBV19 to TRBJ2-7; unclear D gene. The germline V gene has CDR1 LNHDA and CDR2 SQIVND (reference sequence). The CDR3 extends over 14 amino acids. Trimming removed 5 bases from V and 3 bases from J, with 14 bases in between. The chain's CDR3 is CASSPRIRDYEQYF. The CDR3 region has the DNA TGTGCCAGTAGTCCGAGGATCCGCGACTACGAGCAGTACTTC.

In this sample, this clone turned up a few times. This chain links TRBV2 with TRBJ1-2; D unresolved. The CDR3 extends over 11 amino acids. Trimming removed 1 base from V and 8 bases from J, with 5 bases in between. Germline CDR1 is SNHLY and CDR2 is FYNNEI. CDR3 loop: CASSEESGYTF. The CDR3 DNA sequence: TGTGCCAGCAGTGAAGAGAGCGGCTACACCTTC.

This chain uses TRBV5-1 with TRBJ2-7; D is possibly TRBD1 (6 bases). Germline CDR1 is SGHRS and CDR2 is YFSETQ. Trimming shortened V by 0 bases and J by 4 bases, and 11 bases separated the two germline ends. This CDR3 spans 14 amino acids. CDR3 region: CASSLGSDRYEQYF. As DNA, the CDR3 is TGCGCCAGCAGCTTGGGTTCGGACAGATACGAGCAGTACTTC.

This clone showed up just a few times. The chain employs TRBV25-1 and TRBJ1-5; the D gene is possibly TRBD1 (6 bases). Trimming took 4 bases from V and 8 from J, leaving 15 bases between them. Per the germline V gene, CDR1 is MGHDK and CDR2 is SYGVNS. The CDR3 loop spans 14 amino acids. The DNA of the CDR3 is TGTGCCAGCAGTGCCGGGACAACTCAAGAGCCCCAGCATTTT. It specifies CASSAGTTQEPQHF.

The DNA for the CDR3 is TGTGCCAGCAGTACGGGACAGCACAATGAGCAGTTCTTC. It codes for CASSTGQHNEQFF. The chain uses TRBV6-4 and TRBJ2-1, with 7 bases identical to TRBD1. This CDR3 is built from 13 residues. Germline V gene data show CDR1 as MRHNA and CDR2 as SNTAGT. Trimming cost V 5 bases and J 5 bases; bases outside gene matches: 3.

A few counts support this clone. The J gene is TRBJ2-5, the V gene TRBV10-3, with TRBD2 as a possible D gene (5 bases). CDR1 and CDR2 (germline): ENHRY, SYGVKD. Trimming removed 5 bases at V and 1 base at J, with 11 bases between. This CDR3 is built from 14 residues. The CDR3 bases are TGTGCCATCAGTTCACTCGGGATCCAAGAGACCCAGTACTTC. Translating gives CAISSLGIQETQYF.

V usage is TRBV19 and J usage is TRBJ2-1, with 8 bases fitting TRBD2. The CDR3 contains 14 residues. V was clipped by 5 bases and J by 15 bases; unmatched bases: 15. The V gene's germline CDR1 is LNHDA and CDR2 SQIVND (reference sequence). CDR3 residues: CASSEPRGGTSAFF. The DNA for the CDR3 is TGTGCCAGTAGTGAACCCAGAGGAGGGACTAGTGCGTTCTTC. The full variable domain, completed using reference TRBV19 and TRBJ2-1, is DGGITQSPKYLFRKEGQNVTLSCEQNLNHDAMYWYRQDPGQGLRLIYYSQIVNDFQKGDIAEGYSVSREKKESFPLTVTSAQKNPTAFYLCASSEPRGGTSAFFGPGTRLTVL.

This clone was counted a few times. This chain connects TRBV10-3 to TRBJ1-4, with 9 nucleotides matching TRBD1. CDR3 size: 14 residues. Unmatched junction bases numbered 8, after V lost 7 bases and J lost 8 bases. Per germline, CDR1 ENHRY and CDR2 SYGVKD. DNA for the CDR3: TGTGCCATCAAACCGGGACAGGGTAACGAAAAACTGTTTTTT. This sequence encodes CAIKPGQGNEKLFF.

V is TRBV18 and J is TRBJ2-7; the D gene is possibly TRBD1 (6 bases). The CDR3 has 17 amino acids. The V end lost 5 bases, the J end lost 0 bases, and 20 bases lay between the germline ends. Germline loops: CDR1 KGHSH, CDR2 LQKENI. The CDR3 DNA sequence: TGTGCCAGCTCATCTTTCAAAAGGGACACAACCTCCTACGAGCAGTACTTC. It encodes CASSSFKRDTTSYEQYF.

V is TRBV5-6 and J is TRBJ1-2; tentative D call: TRBD1 (6 bases). Germline lookup yields CDR1 SGHDT and CDR2 YYEEEE. V lost 6 bases and J lost 1, with 10 bases in between. The CDR3 extends over 13 amino acids. CDR3 nucleotide sequence: TGTGCCAGCACCCTACAGGGTAACTATGGCTACACCTTC. Its protein product is CASTLQGNYGYTF.

The chain joins TRBV6-1 to TRBJ1-2; D remains unclear. The V end was cut by 1 base, the J end by 0 bases, with 9 bases between. The CDR3 is 15 amino acids. The germline CDR1 and CDR2 sequences are MNHNS and SASEGT. CDR3 sequence: CASSEGSVSNYGYTF. CDR3 nucleotides: TGTGCCAGCAGTGAAGGGAGTGTCTCTAACTATGGCTACACCTTC.

The chain carries TRBV18 and TRBJ1-4, with TRBD1 identical over 7 bases. The V gene's germline CDR1 is KGHSH and CDR2 LQKENI. The CDR3 contains 16 residues. V lost 3 bases and J lost 5; bases outside the gene matches: 9. CDR3 protein: CASSPLAGTANEKLFF. CDR3 coding DNA: TGTGCCAGCTCACCTCTCGCCGGGACAGCAAATGAAAAACTGTTTTTT.

In this sample, this clone turned up a few times. The rearrangement joins TRBV18 to TRBJ1-1; the match to TRBD1 covers 8 bases. The V and J ends lost 6 bases and 4 bases, in that order; junction bases with no gene match: 4. Germline V lookup: CDR1 KGHSH, CDR2 LQKENI. This CDR3 is built from 13 residues. Written as DNA, the CDR3 is TGTGCCAGCTCCCGAGACAGGGGCACTGAAGCTTTCTTT. This translates into CASSRDRGTEAFF.

J is TRBJ2-2 and V is TRBV19, with 9 bases lining up with TRBD2. The CDR3 runs 16 residues. Trimming at V came to 2 bases and at J to 7 bases, leaving 8 bases not matched to a gene. CDR1 is LNHDA, CDR2 SQIVND, per germline (reference sequence). The CDR3 nucleotides are TGTGCCAGTAGTATACGAGCGGGGGGAAGGATCGGGGAGCTGTTTTTT. Its translation is CASSIRAGGRIGELFF.

This clone came up a few times. The V and J genes are TRBV7-8 and TRBJ2-3, with TRBD1 matching 8 bases. Germline assignment: CDR1 SGHVS and CDR2 FQNEAQ. Germline trimming cut 8 bases from V and 6 bases from J; bases unmatched to any gene: 16. The CDR3 runs to 16 residues. CDR3 coding DNA: TGTGCCAGCGGGCACAGGACAGGGCCGGGGCTGGATACGCAGTATTTT. This translates into CASGHRTGPGLDTQYF.

The sample holds one count of this clone. The genes are TRBV4-2 and TRBJ1-4; D is perhaps TRBD1 (5 bases). Trimming removed 0 bases from V and 8 bases from J, with 7 bases in between. The CDR3 has 13 amino acids. In germline, CDR1 is LGHNA, CDR2 YNFKEQ. The CDR3 sequence is CASSQDQGEKLFF. DNA of the CDR3: TGTGCCAGCAGCCAAGATCAGGGCGAAAAACTGTTTTTT.

A few counts support this clone. The chain couples TRBV13 to TRBJ2-5; TRBD2 agrees at 8 bases. The end of the DNA aligns better with TRBJ2-7, so the J call may be wrong. Germline loops: CDR1 PRHDT, CDR2 FYEKMQ (reference sequence). The CDR3 sequence is 12 residues long. In DNA, the CDR3 is TGTGCCAGCAGTCTACGGGGGGGCGAGCAGTACTTC. This translates into CASSLRGGEQYF.

This clone was observed a handful of times. CDR3 nucleotide sequence: TGTGCCAGCAGCATTTCCACAGTGGCGCAGAATGAGCAGTTCTTC. It specifies CASSISTVAQNEQFF. The chain joins TRBV27 to TRBJ2-1; D is uncertain. V dropped 6 bases and J dropped 7 bases, with 19 bases sitting between them. Germline V gene lookup returns CDR1 MNHEY and CDR2 SMNVEV (reference sequence). The CDR3 is made up of 15 amino acids.

This clone was observed at least ten times. The chain combines TRBV7-9 with TRBJ2-7, with a tentative D call TRBD1 (6 bases). This CDR3 region has 15 residues. Trimming stripped 4 bases from V and 4 bases from J, with 17 bases between. The germline gives CDR1 SEHNR, CDR2 FQNEAQ (reference sequence). As DNA, the CDR3 is TGTGCCAGCAGCTCCCTGGGTGGGGGCGCTTACGAGCAGTACTTC. Amino acid sequence: CASSSLGGGAYEQYF.

The chain recombines TRBV19 with TRBJ2-2, with D tentatively TRBD2 (7 bases). The V and J ends lost 2 bases and 7 bases respectively, with 11 bases between them. Germline-derived CDR1 and CDR2 are LNHDA and SQIVND (reference sequence). There are 14 residues in the CDR3. CDR3 nucleotides: TGTGCCAGTAGTATAAGGGGGGGGAACGGGGAGCTGTTTTTT. Translated, it gives CASSIRGGNGELFF.

The chain carries TRBV18 and TRBJ2-7, with 10 bases aligning to TRBD1. V dropped 2 bases and J dropped 7; count of bases not matched to a gene: 11. The length of the CDR3 is 16 residues. Germline V gives CDR1 KGHSH, CDR2 LQKENI. This chain's CDR3 is CASSPGQGQGTGEQYF. In DNA, the CDR3 is TGTGCCAGCTCACCAGGGCAGGGACAGGGGACTGGGGAGCAGTACTTC.

The table lists this clone with a few counts. This chain uses TRBV25-1 with TRBJ1-6, with 8 bases fitting TRBD1. Germline lookup yields CDR1 MGHDK and CDR2 SYGVNS. V shed 4 bases and J 10 bases; nucleotides not matched to a gene: 6. This CDR3 has 14 amino acids. Here the CDR3 DNA reads TGTGCCAGCAGTGGGACAGGGTATGAGTCACCCCTCCACTTT. Translating gives CASSGTGYESPLHF.

The chain uses TRBV5-1 and TRBJ1-1; D gene ambiguous. V was shortened by 0 bases and J by 3 bases, with 6 bases between the two germline ends. The CDR3 has 13 residues. Germline V gives CDR1 SGHRS, CDR2 YFSETQ. CDR3 region: CASSLDTYTEAFF. CDR3 sequence (DNA): TGCGCCAGCAGCTTGGACACCTACACTGAAGCTTTCTTT.

V usage is TRBV7-2 and J usage is TRBJ2-5; 7 bases map to TRBD1. The CDR3 extends over 12 amino acids. J gave up 5 bases and V 6 bases, and 3 bases lay outside the gene matches. CDR1 is SGHTA and CDR2 is FQGNSA in the germline V gene. The CDR3, as DNA: TGTGCCAGCAGGACAGGGTACGAGACCCAGTACTTC. It codes for CASRTGYETQYF.

A few counts support this clone. V and J are TRBV2 and TRBJ1-5; D perhaps matches TRBD1 (6 bases). The germline V and J ends were trimmed by 1 base and 2 bases, with 6 bases remaining between them. Germline V gene data show CDR1 as SNHLY and CDR2 as FYNNEI. This CDR3 is built from 14 residues. The CDR3: CASSEGTGNQPQHF. DNA of the CDR3: TGTGCCAGCAGTGAAGGGACAGGCAATCAGCCCCAGCATTTT.

The chain links TRBV6-5 to TRBJ1-2, with 9 bases that match TRBD1. The CDR3 is 13 amino acids. V lost 6 bases to trimming and J lost 4 bases; unmatched junction nucleotides: 3. Per the germline V gene, CDR1 is MNHEY and CDR2 is SVGAGI. CDR3 sequence (DNA): TGTGCCAGCAGCGGACAGGGGCTCTATGGCTACACCTTC. Translating gives CASSGQGLYGYTF.

Only a few counts were recorded for this clone. The chain employs TRBV7-2 and TRBJ1-1, with D possibly being TRBD1 (5 bases). V shed 4 bases and J shed 10 bases, with 22 bases lying between them. CDR3 size: 15 residues. The V gene's germline CDR1 is SGHTA and CDR2 FQGNSA. The CDR3 nucleotides read TGTGCCAGCAGCTCCAGGGTGATTGATCCCGGGAGAGCTTTCTTT. It is translated as CASSSRVIDPGRAFF. Variable domain in full (rest from reference TRBV7-2 and TRBJ1-1): GAGVSQSPSNKVTEKGKDVELRCDPISGHTALYWYRQSLGQGLEFLIYFQGNSAPDKSGLPSDRFSAERTGGSVSTLTIQRTQQEDSAVYLCASSSRVIDPGRAFFGQGTRLTVV.

This clone occurred a few times. This chain links TRBV6-5 with TRBJ2-7; weak D call: TRBD1 (6 bases). This CDR3 contains 13 residues. Germline V gene data show CDR1 as MNHEY and CDR2 as SVGAGI. Between the trimmed V and J ends, which lost 5 bases and 5 bases, there was a span of 13 bases. CDR3 DNA sequence: TGTGCCAGCAGTATAGGACAGCTCAACGAGCAGTACTTC. It yields the protein CASSIGQLNEQYF.

This clone was picked up a small number of times. The genes are TRBV7-8 and TRBJ2-5; TRBD2 matches 8 bases. This CDR3 is 19 amino acids long. Germline trimming cut 4 bases from V and 2 bases from J; bases unmatched to any gene: 18. Germline V CDR1 and CDR2: SGHVS, FQNEAQ. The CDR3 is CASSSNPWVSGGPQETQYF. The CDR3 nucleotides are TGTGCCAGCAGCTCAAACCCGTGGGTGAGCGGGGGTCCTCAAGAGACCCAGTACTTC. Supplemented by reference TRBV7-8 and TRBJ2-5, the full variable domain reads GAGVSQSPRYKVAKRGQDVALRCDPISGHVSLFWYQQALGQGPEFLTYFQNEAQLDKSGLPSDRFFAERPEGSVSTLKIQRTQQEDSAVYLCASSSNPWVSGGPQETQYFGPGTRLLVL.